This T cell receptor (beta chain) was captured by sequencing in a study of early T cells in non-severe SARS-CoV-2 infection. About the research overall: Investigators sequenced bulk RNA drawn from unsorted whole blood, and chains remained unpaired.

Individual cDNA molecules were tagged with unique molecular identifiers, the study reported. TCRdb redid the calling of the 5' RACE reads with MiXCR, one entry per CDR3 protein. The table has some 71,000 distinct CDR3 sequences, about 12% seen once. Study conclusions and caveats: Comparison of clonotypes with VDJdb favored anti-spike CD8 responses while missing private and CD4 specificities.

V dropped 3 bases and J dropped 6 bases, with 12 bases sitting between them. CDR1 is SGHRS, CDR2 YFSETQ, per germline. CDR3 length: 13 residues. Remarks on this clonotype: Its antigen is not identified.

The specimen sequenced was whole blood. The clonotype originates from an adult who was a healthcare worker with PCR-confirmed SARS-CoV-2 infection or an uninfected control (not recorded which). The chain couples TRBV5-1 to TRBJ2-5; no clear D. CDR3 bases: TGCGCCAGCAGCTCGGAAATTTCCAAGACCCAGTACTTC. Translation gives CASSSEISKTQYF.